The 18 T cell receptor beta chains given below trace back to one sample, sequenced in a study of cytomegalovirus exposure and HLA in healthy donors. With 60 Vbeta and 13 Jbeta primers, the PCR was carried out. The assay was immunoSEQ multiplex PCR, and TCRdb's table has in-frame clones only and misses some. The table lists under 200,000 clones, around four fifths of them singletons. Sequencing used PBMCs. These receptors all stem from a female donor in good health and CMV-seronegative.

The chain links TRBV30 to TRBJ2-1; 7 bases are a match to TRBD2. J was trimmed by 9 bases and V by 0 bases; bases with no gene match: 11. Germline V gene data show CDR1 as GTSNPN and CDR2 as SVGIG (reference sequence). CDR3 length equals 15 residues. In nucleotides, the CDR3 is TGTGCCTGGAGTGTACCTGGGCGGGAGCGGAGTGAGCAGTTCTTC. Its translation is CAWSVPGRERSEQFF. The whole variable domain, filled in from reference TRBV30 and TRBJ2-1, reads SQTIHQWPATLVQPVGSPLSLECTVEGTSNPNLYWYRQAAGRGLQLLFYSVGIGQISSEVPQNLSASRPQDRQFILSSKKLLLSDSGFYLCAWSVPGRERSEQFFGPGTRLTVL.

On this clone: The sample holds other DNA sequences that translate to the same CDR3. The chain is built from TRBV9 and TRBJ2-3; D is uncertain. Deletions cut 0 bases from V and 2 bases from J, with 7 bases between. Germline CDR1 reads SGDLS; CDR2 reads YYNGEE. The CDR3 contains 14 residues. Written as DNA, the CDR3 is TGTGCCAGCAGCGTAGGCAGTTCCACAGATACGCAGTATTTT. Its translation: CASSVGSSTDTQYF. Full variable domain (rest looked up from reference TRBV9 and TRBJ2-3): DSGVTQTPKHLITATGQRVTLRCSPRSGDLSVYWYQQSLDQGLQFLIQYYNGEERAKGNILERFSAQQFPDLHSELNLSSLELGDSALYFCASSVGSSTDTQYFGPGTRLTVL.

V gene TRBV9 combines with J gene TRBJ1-2; 8 bases are shared with TRBD1. V lost 5 bases, J lost 3 bases, and 6 bases stayed unmatched. The CDR3 loop spans 14 amino acids. Germline CDR1 SGDLS, CDR2 YYNGEE. The CDR3 region is CASRRQGMDYGYTF. CDR3 nucleotide sequence: TGTGCCAGCAGACGACAGGGGATGGACTATGGCTACACCTTC.

This rearrangement joins TRBV19 to TRBJ1-4, with 11 bases matching TRBD1. Germline CDR1 reads LNHDA; CDR2 reads SQIVND (reference sequence). J was trimmed by 5 bases and V by 5 bases; bases with no gene match: 4. There are 15 residues in the CDR3. The CDR3 region is CASSLGDRGNEKLFF. The DNA of the CDR3 is TGTGCCAGTAGTTTGGGGGACAGGGGGAATGAAAAACTGTTTTTT.

This chain uses TRBV14 with TRBJ2-5, with 15 bases lining up with TRBD2. With V trimmed by 4 bases and J by 4 bases, 4 bases remained unmatched. The length of the CDR3 is 16 residues. The germline gives CDR1 SGHDN, CDR2 FVKESK. The CDR3, as DNA: TGTGCCAGCAGCCTAGGACTAGCGGGAGGGCGAGAGACCCAGTACTTC. This gives the protein CASSLGLAGGRETQYF. The variable domain in full, with the rest retrieved from reference TRBV14 and TRBJ2-5, is EAGVTQFPSHSVIEKGQTVTLRCDPISGHDNLYWYRRVMGKEIKFLLHFVKESKQDESGMPNNRFLAERTGGTYSTLKVQPAELEDSGVYFCASSLGLAGGRETQYFGPGTRLLVL.

The chain uses TRBV6-6 and TRBJ2-1; TRBD2 agrees at 10 bases. The length of the CDR3 is 16 residues. Germline V CDR1 and CDR2: MNHNY, SVGAGI (reference sequence). Trimming cost V 0 bases and J 10 bases; bases outside gene matches: 9. The DNA for the CDR3 is TGTGCCAGCAGTTACTCCACCAGCGGGGGGGCCGGGGAGCAGTTCTTC. This codes for CASSYSTSGGAGEQFF.

This chain connects TRBV19 to TRBJ1-1; a possible D gene is TRBD1 (5 bases). The CDR3 has 16 amino acids. The germline V gene has CDR1 LNHDA and CDR2 SQIVND (reference sequence). V was clipped by 6 bases and J by 4 bases, with 21 bases between them. The CDR3 DNA reads as TGTGCCAGTAGCCCCTGGGGGGGGATCGGGTCCACTGAAGCTTTCTTT. This sequence encodes CASSPWGGIGSTEAFF.

The genes are TRBV7-9 and TRBJ2-5; weak D call: TRBD2 (6 bases). V was trimmed by 5 bases and J by 3 bases, leaving 13 bases between them. CDR3 size: 14 residues. Germline V gene lookup returns CDR1 SEHNR and CDR2 FQNEAQ (reference sequence). CDR3 coding DNA: TGTGCCAGCAGCCATGGGGGGTTAGAAGAGACCCAGTACTTC. As protein: CASSHGGLEETQYF.

This clone was detected a few times. This chain joins TRBV18 and TRBJ2-3, with a tentative D call TRBD2 (7 bases). The CDR3 consists of 16 residues. The germline gives CDR1 KGHSH, CDR2 LQKENI. Trimming shortened V by 3 bases and J by 0 bases, and 13 bases separated the two germline ends. CDR3 residues: CASSPSGRGSTDTQYF. The CDR3, as DNA: TGTGCCAGCTCACCCTCGGGGAGGGGGAGCACAGATACGCAGTATTTT.

The chain has TRBV9 and TRBJ2-7, with 14 bases identical to TRBD2. Trimming at V came to 2 bases and at J to 2 bases, leaving 6 bases not matched to a gene. There are 17 residues in the CDR3. In germline, CDR1 is SGDLS, CDR2 YYNGEE. CDR3 nucleotides: TGTGCCAGCAGCGTCGGGACTAGCGGGGGCTACCCCTACGAGCAGTACTTC. Its translation: CASSVGTSGGYPYEQYF.

The chain recombines TRBV19 with TRBJ1-1; possible D gene TRBD1, 5 bases. CDR3 length: 13 amino acids. V lost 7 bases, J lost 0 bases, and 9 bases lay in between. Germline V CDR1 and CDR2: LNHDA, SQIVND (reference sequence). The CDR3 coding sequence is TGTGCCAGTAAGACAGATCTGAACACTGAAGCTTTCTTT. It translates to CASKTDLNTEAFF.

The chain uses TRBV5-4 and TRBJ1-2, with no clear D. Germline CDR1 is SGHNT and CDR2 is YYREEE (reference sequence). The CDR3 is 14 amino acids. Trimming left V 4 bases short and J 0 bases short, with 10 bases between. In DNA, the CDR3 is TGTGCCAGCAGCGCCCCGGGGTCTAACTATGGCTACACCTTC. Encoded protein: CASSAPGSNYGYTF.

This clone came up a few times. This chain joins TRBV5-6 and TRBJ2-4, with D perhaps TRBD2 (6 bases). This CDR3 has 14 amino acids. Trimming removed 4 bases from V and 1 base from J, with 9 bases in between. The germline V gene encodes CDR1 SGHDT and CDR2 YYEEEE. DNA for the CDR3: TGTGCCAGCAGCCCCCGGGGGGCCAAAAACATTCAGTACTTC. The encoded protein is CASSPRGAKNIQYF.

The chain employs TRBV1 and TRBJ2-3; the table calls TRBD2, which could not be checked here. TRBV1 is given as a pseudogene. This CDR3 has 15 residues. The CDR3 bases are TGCACCAGCGGGGGGACTAGCGGGGGGGCGGATACGCAGTATTTT. It translates to CTSGGTSGGADTQYF.

This clone was observed a few times. The CDR3 DNA is TGCGCCAGCAGCTTGGTGACAGGGGGCTATAATTCACCCCTCCACTTT. Protein product: CASSLVTGGYNSPLHF. The chain combines TRBV5-1 with TRBJ1-6; TRBD1 agrees at 9 bases. The germline gives CDR1 SGHRS, CDR2 YFSETQ. Trimming cost V 0 bases and J 3 bases; bases outside gene matches: 1. CDR3 length: 16 residues.

The chain recombines TRBV18 with TRBJ2-7, with 8 bases aligning to TRBD1. This CDR3 region has 14 residues. V lost 3 bases to trimming and J lost 3 bases; unmatched junction nucleotides: 4. Germline V CDR1 and CDR2: KGHSH, LQKENI. This CDR3 is CASSPPGGIYEQYF. Here the CDR3 DNA reads TGTGCCAGCTCACCTCCAGGGGGCATCTACGAGCAGTACTTC.

V and J are TRBV19 and TRBJ1-1, with D tentatively TRBD1 (5 bases). V was clipped by 6 bases and J by 11 bases, with 22 bases between them. Per germline, CDR1 LNHDA and CDR2 SQIVND (reference sequence). This CDR3 has 14 residues. CDR3 in DNA: TGTGCCAGTAGGTCCCGCGGGACCCTCACGAGGGCTTTCTTT. It translates to CASRSRGTLTRAFF.

The rearrangement uses TRBV15 and TRBJ1-1; TRBD1 agrees at 9 bases. The CDR3 is 15 amino acids. CDR1 is LNHNV and CDR2 is YYDKDF in the germline V gene (reference sequence). V gave up 3 bases and J gave up 5 bases; unmatched junction bases: 7. The CDR3 sequence: CATSSANRGRTEAFF. DNA of the CDR3: TGTGCCACCAGCAGCGCCAACAGGGGGCGGACTGAAGCTTTCTTT.